This T cell receptor beta chain was observed in a study of blood T cell repertoires in COVID-19. Repertoires were generated with immunoSEQ multiplex PCR, while TCRdb's copy carries only in-frame clones and drops some. The repertoire holds approximately 190,000 clones, with 84% as singletons. Looked up from germline, CDR1 is MNHEY and CDR2 is SMNVEV (reference sequence). V gave up 6 bases and J gave up 7 bases; unmatched junction bases: 6. The CDR3 contains 14 residues. The chain uses TRBV27 and TRBJ2-2; TRBD1 agrees at 9 bases. The sequenced sample was PBMCs or T cells enriched from blood (not recorded which). This TCR was recovered from a woman under 40 who had been exposed to COVID-19. CDR3: CASSDRGLGGELFF. The DNA for the CDR3 is TGTGCCAGCAGCGACAGGGGGTTGGGCGGGGAGCTGTTTTTT.